This TCR beta chain was found in a study of blood T cell repertoires in COVID-19. Looking at the study overall: Samples taken during acute and convalescent COVID-19 were collected in the United States, Italy and Spain. Nucleic acid was either cDNA or gDNA, and it came from T cells, B-cell-depleted T cells, or PBMCs.

Germline values: CDR1 LNHDA, CDR2 SQIVND (reference sequence). V shed 3 bases and J 4 bases; nucleotides not matched to a gene: 6. The length of the CDR3 is 15 residues. Original analysis: Reference gene primer amplification in the assay estimated nucleated cell counts. Here immunoSEQ multiplex PCR was the method, and the copy in TCRdb shows in-frame clones only, minus some. V and J calls and clone size are given by that table; D and trimming were obtained from the DNA. The repertoire holds roughly 300,000 clones, with 65% to 90% as singletons. The rearrangement joins TRBV19 to TRBJ2-3; 8 nucleotides line up with TRBD2. This receptor was obtained from a woman in her fifties or sixties with active or convalescent COVID-19. The sample consisted of peripheral blood. The CDR3 here is CASSIQRGIPDTQYF. CDR3 nucleotides: TGTGCCAGTAGTATTCAGCGGGGGATTCCAGATACGCAGTATTTT.